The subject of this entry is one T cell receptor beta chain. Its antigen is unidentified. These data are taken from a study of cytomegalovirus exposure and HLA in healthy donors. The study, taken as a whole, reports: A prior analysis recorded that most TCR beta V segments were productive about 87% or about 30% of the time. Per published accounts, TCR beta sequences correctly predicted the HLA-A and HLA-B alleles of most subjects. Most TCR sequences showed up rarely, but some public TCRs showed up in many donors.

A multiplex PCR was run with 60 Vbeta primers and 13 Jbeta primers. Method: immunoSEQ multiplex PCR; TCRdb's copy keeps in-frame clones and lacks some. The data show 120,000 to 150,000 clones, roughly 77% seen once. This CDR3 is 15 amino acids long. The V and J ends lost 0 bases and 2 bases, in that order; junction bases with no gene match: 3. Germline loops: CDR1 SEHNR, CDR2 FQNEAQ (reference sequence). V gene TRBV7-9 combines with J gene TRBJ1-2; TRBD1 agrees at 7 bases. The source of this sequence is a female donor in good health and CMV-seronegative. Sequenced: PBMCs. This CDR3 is CASSLAIQGNYGYTF. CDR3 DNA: TGTGCCAGCAGCTTAGCTATACAGGGGAACTATGGCTACACCTTC.